What follows are 26 T cell receptor beta chains derived from one specimen sequenced in a study of metastatic and nonmetastatic thyroid tumors. All patients were untreated before thyroid surgery. TCRdb re-called clones from the PCR reads using MiXCR. The profile shows around 16,000 clones, approximately 25% of them singletons. Sequenced material: tumor tissue. Receptors originate from a male donor with papillary thyroid cancer or a benign thyroid nodule (not recorded which). Some clones in this sample may be carry-over from other donors' samples.

This chain links TRBV25-1 with TRBJ2-7; 13 positions match TRBD2. The germline CDR1 and CDR2 sequences are MGHDK and SYGVNS. J was trimmed by 3 bases and V by 5 bases; bases with no gene match: 19. CDR3 length: 20 residues. CDR3 DNA: TGTGCCAGCAGTCTCAGACCAGGTACTAGCGGGAGGGTCCAGCTCTACGAGCAGTACTTC. Protein sequence: CASSLRPGTSGRVQLYEQYF.

This clone was seen ten or more times. The chain is built from TRBV7-3 and TRBJ1-6; D is uncertain. Germline V gene sequence: CDR1 SGHTA, CDR2 FQGTGA. The V gene lost 6 bases and the J gene lost 9 bases, with 15 bases spanning the gap. This CDR3 region has 14 residues. This CDR3 is CASSLLPVGSPLHF. CDR3 in DNA: TGTGCCAGCAGTTTACTCCCGGTGGGTTCACCCCTCCACTTT.

This clone qualifies as large. The rearrangement uses TRBV13 and TRBJ1-2; 7 nucleotides align to TRBD1. Per the germline V gene, CDR1 is PRHDT and CDR2 is FYEKMQ (reference sequence). Trimming took 0 bases from V and 14 from J; bases not matched to a gene: 3. The CDR3 sequence is 11 residues long. The CDR3 region has the DNA TGTGCCAGCAGCTTAGGACAGGGGCCGACCTTC. Its translation: CASSLGQGPTF.

This clone was counted at least ten times. The chain joins TRBV18 to TRBJ1-2; 9 bases line up with TRBD1. Germline CDR1 reads KGHSH; CDR2 reads LQKENI. The CDR3 loop spans 13 amino acids. The V segment lost 5 bases and the J segment 6 bases; nucleotides outside the gene matches: 4. The CDR3 protein is CASSLQGANGYTF. The CDR3 bases are TGTGCCAGCTCATTACAGGGGGCGAATGGCTACACCTTC. The entire variable domain, with the rest obtained from reference TRBV18 and TRBJ1-2, is as follows: NAGVMQNPRHLVRRRGQEARLRCSPMKGHSHVYWYRQLPEEGLKFMVYLQKENIIDESGMPKERFSAEFPKEGPSILRIQQVVRGDSAAYFCASSLQGANGYTFGSGTRLTVV.

Ten or more counts support this clone. The genes are TRBV7-9 and TRBJ1-4; no reliable D call. This CDR3 region has 16 residues. Trimming took off 5 bases at V and 4 bases at J, with 17 bases between the two ends. Germline loops: CDR1 SEHNR, CDR2 FQNEAQ (reference sequence). The CDR3 is CASSPDRAADNEKLFF. The CDR3 bases are TGTGCCAGCAGCCCGGATCGGGCAGCTGATAATGAAAAACTGTTTTTT.

The sample holds a few counts of this clone. This chain links TRBV28 with TRBJ2-7; 7 nucleotides match TRBD1. The germline gives CDR1 MDHEN, CDR2 SYDVKM. The CDR3 has 15 residues. V gave up 5 bases and J gave up 2 bases; unmatched junction bases: 9. The CDR3 reads CASSKIGTVPYEQYF. DNA of the CDR3: TGTGCCAGCAGTAAAATCGGGACAGTCCCCTACGAGCAGTACTTC.

Only a few counts were recorded for this clone. The chain carries TRBV12-3 or TRBV12-4 and TRBJ1-1, with D uncertain. CDR3 length equals 11 residues. The germline V and J ends were trimmed by 6 bases and 11 bases, with 13 bases remaining between them. CDR3 protein: CASSVGQRAFF. In DNA, the CDR3 is TGTGCCAGCAGCGTCGGGCAGAGGGCTTTCTTT.

About this clone: One end of the junction is discordant with germline, which a read error may explain. The chain uses TRBV28 and TRBJ1-1; D might be TRBD1 (5 bases). Germline V gives CDR1 MDHEN, CDR2 SYDVKM. The CDR3 loop spans 14 amino acids. CDR3 protein: CASSNPQGRSESFF. The CDR3 DNA reads as TGTGCCAGCAGTAACCCCCAGGGTCGGTCTGAATCTTTCTTT.

A single count supports this clone. Germline is not matched at one junction end, which may reflect a read error. This chain links TRBV7-3 with TRBJ1-1; unclear D gene. Germline assignment: CDR1 SGHTA and CDR2 FQGTGA. The CDR3 contains 13 residues. CDR3 nucleotide sequence: TGTGCCAACAGCTTAAACACGGGTTCTGAAGCTTTCTTT. Its translation is CANSLNTGSEAFF.

Comment on this clone: The identical CDR3 is also encoded by other nucleotide sequences in the sample. The genes are TRBV5-5 and TRBJ2-7; D possibly corresponds to TRBD1 (5 bases). The CDR3 consists of 13 residues. The V end was cut by 5 bases, the J end by 7 bases, with 16 bases between. CDR1 is SGHKS and CDR2 is YYEKEE in the germline V gene (reference sequence). The CDR3 spells CASRETGAREQYF. CDR3 nucleotides: TGTGCCAGCAGAGAAACAGGTGCGCGGGAGCAGTACTTC. The full variable domain, its missing parts supplied by reference TRBV5-5 and TRBJ2-7, is DAGVTQSPTHLIKTRGQQVTLRCSPISGHKSVSWYQQVLGQGPQFIFQYYEKEERGRGNFPDRFSARQFPNYSSELNVNALLLGDSALYLCASRETGAREQYFGPGTRLTVT.

At least ten counts were recorded for this clone. The CDR3 nucleotides read TGTGCCAGCAGTGAGGGGGGGAACGGAGAGACCCAGTACTTC. This translates into CASSEGGNGETQYF. The gene calls are TRBV2 and TRBJ2-5; 7 bases fit TRBD2. The CDR3 spans 14 residues. V lost 3 bases to trimming and J lost 4 bases; unmatched junction nucleotides: 5. Germline CDR1 reads SNHLY; CDR2 reads FYNNEI. The whole variable domain, remainder taken from reference TRBV2 and TRBJ2-5, is EPEVTQTPSHQVTQMGQEVILRCVPISNHLYFYWYRQILGQKVEFLVSFYNNEISEKSEIFDDQFSVERPDGSNFTLKIRSTKLEDSAMYFCASSEGGNGETQYFGPGTRLLVL.

Written as DNA, the CDR3 is TGTGCCTGGGTCCCCGGGGGTGGCCCATACGAGCAGTACTTC. It codes for CAWVPGGGPYEQYF. V and J are TRBV30 and TRBJ2-7; the D gene is possibly TRBD2 (6 bases). CDR3 size: 14 residues. Trimming took off 5 bases at V and 4 bases at J, with 18 bases between the two ends. Germline-derived CDR1 and CDR2 are GTSNPN and SVGIG (reference sequence). The whole variable domain, remainder taken from reference TRBV30 and TRBJ2-7, is SQTIHQWPATLVQPVGSPLSLECTVEGTSNPNLYWYRQAAGRGLQLLFYSVGIGQISSEVPQNLSASRPQDRQFILSSKKLLLSDSGFYLCAWVPGGGPYEQYFGPGTRLTVT.

This clone was counted between two and nine times. This CDR3 fails to terminate in the conserved phenylalanine or tryptophan, so it likely reflects a read error. The chain couples TRBV28 to TRBJ1-2; 9 nucleotides agree with TRBD1. Looked up from germline, CDR1 is MDHEN and CDR2 is SYDVKM. This CDR3 region has 16 residues. The CDR3 nucleotides are TGTGCCATCAGTGCACCGGGACAGGGAGGAAACTATGGCTACACCATC. It is translated as CAISAPGQGGNYGYTI.

The sample holds many counts of this clone. V usage is TRBV20-1 and J usage is TRBJ2-1, with TRBD2 matching over 10 bases. After removal of 6 bases from V and 10 bases from J, the junction contained 9 bases not matched to a gene. The CDR3 has 13 amino acids. Germline lookup yields CDR1 DFQATT and CDR2 SNEGSKA (reference sequence). CDR3 protein: CSAGLADPREQFF. In DNA, the CDR3 is TGCAGTGCCGGACTAGCGGACCCAAGGGAGCAGTTCTTC.

By proportion, this clone is medium-sized (0.01 to 0.1%). The chain uses TRBV27 and TRBJ2-7, with no clear D. V was trimmed by 2 bases and J by 0 bases, leaving 8 bases between them. CDR1 MNHEY and CDR2 SMNVEV come from the germline V gene (reference sequence). The CDR3 spans 14 residues. CDR3 region: CASSLVWASYEQYF. CDR3 in DNA: TGTGCCAGCAGTTTAGTCTGGGCCTCCTACGAGCAGTACTTC.

This clone was found many times. This may come from a read error, since a much larger clone is one base off. Given the absence of the conserved phenylalanine or tryptophan at the CDR3 end, a read error is likely. J is TRBJ2-7 and V is TRBV5-1, with D tentatively TRBD2 (5 bases). CDR1 is SGHRS and CDR2 is YFSETQ in the germline V gene. The CDR3 is 12 residues long. Trimming pared 2 bases from V and 4 bases from J, leaving 7 bases between. CDR3 region: CASSLRGYEQYS. CDR3 coding DNA: TGCGCCAGCAGCTTAAGAGGGTACGAGCAGTACTCC.

This clone is categorized as medium-sized (0.01 to 0.1%). The genes are TRBV6-1 and TRBJ2-1; no reliable D call. Germline V gives CDR1 MNHNS, CDR2 SASEGT. The ends were cut back, 8 bases at V and 8 bases at J, with 19 bases in the middle. The CDR3 sequence is 14 residues long. CDR3 DNA: TGTGCCAGCTCGTATCTAGGGCTGGCCGATGAGCAGTTCTTC. Translating gives CASSYLGLADEQFF.

For the CDR3, the DNA is TGTGCCAGCAGAGTCGGGACAGCCGATTCCTATGGCTACACCTTC. Its protein product is CASRVGTADSYGYTF. This chain connects TRBV6-1 to TRBJ1-2; 7 bases agree with TRBD1. Germline V gene sequence: CDR1 MNHNS, CDR2 SASEGT. V was clipped by 6 bases and J by 4 bases; unmatched bases: 11. This CDR3 is built from 15 residues.

V is TRBV20-1 and J is TRBJ2-7; either TRBD1 or TRBD2 may fit D (6 bases each). V lost 6 bases, J lost 1 base, and 25 bases lay in between. The CDR3 has 17 amino acids. Germline V gene lookup returns CDR1 DFQATT and CDR2 SNEGSKA (reference sequence). The CDR3 DNA is TGCAGTGCAGAGGGACATCCGGCAGCGGGTAGTTCCTACGAGCAGTACTTC. This sequence encodes CSAEGHPAAGSSYEQYF.

The chain employs TRBV20-1 and TRBJ2-5; TRBD2 matches 10 bases. Germline V gene data show CDR1 as DFQATT and CDR2 as SNEGSKA (reference sequence). The CDR3 consists of 14 residues. With V trimmed by 6 bases and J by 1 base, 5 bases remained unmatched. In DNA form, the CDR3 reads TGCAGTGCCCCAGCGGGAGGGGGCCAAGAGACCCAGTACTTC. Protein product: CSAPAGGGQETQYF.

As for this clone: A much larger clonotype is one base distant, so this may be a read error. The chain has TRBV6-1 and TRBJ2-1, with D tentatively TRBD2 (6 bases). V dropped 6 bases and J dropped 0 bases, with 15 bases sitting between them. The CDR3 covers 16 residues. The germline V gene has CDR1 MNHNS and CDR2 SASEGT. The CDR3 nucleotides read TGTGCCAGCAGGGTCCGGGAGATGCGCTCCTACAATGAGCAGTTCTTC. Translated: CASRVREMRSYNEQFF.

This clone was seen at least ten times. The chain employs TRBV5-1 and TRBJ1-1; D may be TRBD1 (6 bases). The CDR3 covers 16 residues. Germline lookup yields CDR1 SGHRS and CDR2 YFSETQ. V shed 2 bases and J shed 2 bases, with 16 bases lying between them. CDR3 region: CASSFSPGQLNTEAFF. The CDR3 DNA is TGCGCCAGCAGCTTCTCACCGGGACAACTAAACACTGAAGCTTTCTTT.

Ten or more counts support this clone. The chain joins TRBV13 to TRBJ2-3; 7 positions agree with TRBD2. The CDR3 runs 19 residues. CDR1 PRHDT and CDR2 FYEKMQ come from the germline V gene (reference sequence). V was pared by 5 bases and J by 2 bases, with 19 bases of the junction left unmatched. CDR3 sequence reads: CASSPADRLATLITDTQYF. The CDR3 DNA follows: TGTGCCAGCAGCCCGGCGGACCGACTAGCAACCCTCATCACAGATACGCAGTATTTT.

The V and J genes are TRBV4-2 and TRBJ2-7; TRBD1 matches at 7 bases. Trimming cost V 3 bases and J 3 bases; bases outside gene matches: 8. The CDR3 spans 15 residues. Germline-derived CDR1 and CDR2 are LGHNA and YNFKEQ. This CDR3 is CASSQTQGQNYEQYF. In DNA form, the CDR3 reads TGTGCCAGCAGCCAGACCCAGGGACAGAACTACGAGCAGTACTTC.

The chain has TRBV20-1 and TRBJ2-7, with 11 bases identical to TRBD2. The V segment lost 0 bases and the J segment 2 bases; nucleotides outside the gene matches: 9. The germline CDR1 and CDR2 sequences are DFQATT and SNEGSKA (reference sequence). CDR3 length equals 17 residues. CDR3 residues: CSARDLAGGSETYEQYV. The CDR3 DNA reads TGCAGTGCTAGAGATCTAGCGGGAGGTTCGGAAACCTACGAGCAGTACGTC.

The chain links TRBV6-5 to TRBJ2-1; 9 bases are a match to TRBD2. Germline CDR1 and CDR2: MNHEY and SVGAGI. V was pared by 7 bases and J by 3 bases, with 13 bases of the junction left unmatched. This CDR3 is built from 17 residues. CDR3 in DNA: TGTGCCAGCACCAGAGTAGGGGCGGGAGGGCGCTACAATGAGCAGTTCTTC. Protein product: CASTRVGAGGRYNEQFF.